Shown below are 7 T cell receptor beta chains from a single sample sequenced in a study of cytomegalovirus exposure and HLA in healthy donors (dated 2017 in TCRdb). Library construction relied on the immunoSEQ multiplex PCR assay. The multiplex PCR relied on a mix of 60 forward primers for TCR Vbeta segments and 13 reverse primers for TCR Jbeta segments. TCRdb mirrors the immuneACCESS table, restricted to in-frame sequences. Some clones are absent from its copies; in checked studies, under half trace to an unresolved V gene, and the reason for the others is unknown. This sample's table carries 150,000 or so clones. The ten largest make up 1.5% to 2% of the sample. Sequenced sample: PBMCs. The receptors stem from a woman in her fifties or sixties in good health and CMV-seronegative.

The chain employs TRBV4-3 and TRBJ2-3, with D tentatively TRBD2 (5 bases). Trimming took 0 bases from V and 1 from J, leaving 11 bases between them. CDR1 and CDR2 (germline): LGHNA, YSLEER. This CDR3 is 16 amino acids long. Written as DNA, the CDR3 is TGCGCCAGCAGCCAAGAAAATTACGGGGGCACAGATACGCAGTATTTT. It is translated as CASSQENYGGTDTQYF.

V gene TRBV7-2 combines with J gene TRBJ2-3, with 9 bases aligning to TRBD2. Trimming removed 2 bases from V and 4 bases from J; junction bases left unmatched: 13. This CDR3 contains 18 residues. In germline, CDR1 is SGHTA, CDR2 FQGNSA. The CDR3 here is CASSLRGGLREGSDTQYF. The CDR3 coding sequence is TGTGCCAGCAGCTTAAGGGGGGGACTGCGGGAGGGATCAGATACGCAGTATTTT.

This chain joins TRBV18 and TRBJ1-1, with TRBD1 matching 7 bases. After removal of 2 bases from V and 5 bases from J, the junction contained 14 bases not matched to a gene. The CDR3 extends over 17 amino acids. The germline V gene has CDR1 KGHSH and CDR2 LQKENI. The CDR3 protein is CASSPLESRGLRTEAFF. As DNA, the CDR3 is TGTGCCAGCTCACCATTAGAAAGCAGGGGGTTACGGACTGAAGCTTTCTTT.

The chain is built from TRBV11-2 and TRBJ1-2, with 11 nucleotides matching TRBD1. The J segment lost 4 bases and the V segment lost 5 bases, leaving 3 bases of the junction unmatched. Germline V gene lookup returns CDR1 SGHAT and CDR2 FQNNGV. The CDR3 sequence is 14 residues long. CDR3 sequence reads: CASSPGTGGYGYTF. CDR3 nucleotides: TGTGCCAGCAGCCCCGGGACAGGGGGCTATGGCTACACCTTC.

This chain links TRBV19 with TRBJ2-1; TRBD2 matches 10 bases. Losses at the gene ends were 3 bases for V and 10 bases for J; bases not matched to a gene: 6. The CDR3 contains 14 residues. The germline CDR1 and CDR2 sequences are LNHDA and SQIVND (reference sequence). The DNA for the CDR3 is TGTGCCAGTAGTATTGGACTAGCGGTAACCGAGCAGTTCTTC. Its translation: CASSIGLAVTEQFF.

On this clone: The same CDR3 is also encoded by other DNA sequences in this sample. CDR3 amino acids: CASSPGTGGYEQYF. CDR3 DNA: TGTGCCAGCTCACCAGGGACAGGGGGCTACGAGCAGTACTTC. V gene TRBV18 combines with J gene TRBJ2-7, with 11 bases aligning to TRBD1. Trimming took 2 bases from V and 3 from J; bases not matched to a gene: 0. CDR1 is KGHSH and CDR2 is LQKENI in the germline V gene. The CDR3 has 14 residues. The variable domain in full, with the rest retrieved from reference TRBV18 and TRBJ2-7, is NAGVMQNPRHLVRRRGQEARLRCSPMKGHSHVYWYRQLPEEGLKFMVYLQKENIIDESGMPKERFSAEFPKEGPSILRIQQVVRGDSAAYFCASSPGTGGYEQYFGPGTRLTVT.

This sequence joins TRBV2 and TRBJ2-3; D unclear. Trimming cost V 5 bases and J 7 bases, with 7 bases left between them. Germline CDR1 and CDR2: SNHLY and FYNNEI. There are 11 residues in the CDR3. The CDR3 sequence is CASSSFHTQYF. The CDR3 nucleotides are TGTGCCAGCAGTTCGTTCCATACGCAGTATTTT.